One sample yielded the 21 T cell receptor beta chains listed below, sequenced in a study of cytomegalovirus exposure and HLA in healthy donors. The study ran its PCR with 60 Vbeta and 13 Jbeta primers. Sequencing was performed with immunoSEQ multiplex PCR; in TCRdb, only in-frame clones are kept and a portion is missing. The table lists approximately 98,000 clones, approximately 79% of them singletons. Sequenced: PBMCs. These receptors were collected from a male donor in good health and CMV-seronegative.

This chain links TRBV4-2 with TRBJ2-3, with TRBD2 matching over 14 bases. There are 18 residues in the CDR3. J gave up 5 bases and V 0 bases, and 7 bases lay outside the gene matches. CDR1 is LGHNA and CDR2 is YNFKEQ in the germline V gene. Here the CDR3 DNA reads TGTGCCAGCAGCCAAGAGGGAGGGACTAGCGGGAGACGAGATACGCAGTATTTT. It yields the protein CASSQEGGTSGRRDTQYF.

The chain employs TRBV6-6 and TRBJ2-7; 11 nucleotides line up with TRBD2. Germline V gives CDR1 MNHNY, CDR2 SVGAGI (reference sequence). Trimming took 5 bases from V and 4 from J; bases not matched to a gene: 4. The CDR3 runs to 14 residues. The CDR3 loop reads CASSETSGIYEQYF. Here the CDR3 DNA reads TGTGCCAGCAGTGAGACTAGCGGGATTTACGAGCAGTACTTC.

This clone was picked up a small number of times. This chain uses TRBV27 with TRBJ2-7; TRBD2 aligns across 9 bases. The CDR3 has 15 residues. Germline-derived CDR1 and CDR2 are MNHEY and SMNVEV (reference sequence). V dropped 6 bases and J dropped 4; count of bases not matched to a gene: 10. The CDR3 loop is CASRYGTSSPYEQYF. The CDR3 DNA reads TGTGCCAGCAGGTACGGGACTAGCAGCCCGTACGAGCAGTACTTC.

The chain uses TRBV6-1 and TRBJ1-5; 7 nucleotides agree with TRBD1. Unmatched junction bases numbered 11, after V lost 8 bases and J lost 4 bases. CDR1 MNHNS and CDR2 SASEGT come from the germline V gene. The CDR3 runs to 15 residues. CDR3 residues: CASLREWDRNQPQHF. DNA for the CDR3: TGTGCCAGCCTTAGGGAGTGGGACAGAAATCAGCCCCAGCATTTT.

Turning to this clone: The junction does not match germline at one end; this may be a read error. The chain links TRBV10-1 to TRBJ2-1, with 12 bases matching TRBD2. Looked up from germline, CDR1 is WNHNN and CDR2 is SYGVQD (reference sequence). The CDR3 sequence is 14 residues long. In DNA, the CDR3 is TGCGCCAGCCACTGGACTAGCGGGATAGATGAGCAGCTCTTC. This encodes CASHWTSGIDEQLF.

The chain combines TRBV4-3 with TRBJ2-1; maybe TRBD2 (6 bases). V gave up 0 bases and J gave up 0 bases, with 18 bases separating them. The CDR3 covers 19 residues. The V gene's germline CDR1 is LGHNA and CDR2 YSLEER. The CDR3 DNA is TGCGCCAGCAGCCAAGATCCGGGACTGGCGCAGTCCTCCTACAATGAGCAGTTCTTC. Its translation: CASSQDPGLAQSSYNEQFF.

This clone appeared once. V usage is TRBV7-6 and J usage is TRBJ2-3; possibly TRBD1 for D (6 bases). The germline gives CDR1 SGHVS, CDR2 FNYEAQ. The CDR3 spans 16 residues. V was cut by 5 bases and J by 6 bases, with 21 bases left in between. The CDR3 spells CASSRRTESVADTQYF. CDR3 DNA sequence: TGTGCCAGCAGCCGTCGGACAGAATCAGTGGCGGATACGCAGTATTTT.

This clone came up once. The V call is TRBV6-5, the J call TRBJ1-2; D perhaps matches TRBD1 (5 bases). This CDR3 is 13 amino acids long. Trimming removed 3 bases at V and 5 bases at J, with 10 bases between. Germline lookup yields CDR1 MNHEY and CDR2 SVGAGI. The CDR3 coding sequence is TGTGCCAGCAGTTATTTTTCAGGGTATGGCTACACCTTC. Translated, it gives CASSYFSGYGYTF.

J is TRBJ2-2 and V is TRBV28, with TRBD2 identical over 10 bases. Germline loops: CDR1 MDHEN, CDR2 SYDVKM. V gave up 5 bases and J gave up 6 bases; unmatched junction bases: 6. The CDR3 runs 15 residues. CDR3 DNA sequence: TGTGCCAGCAGTACCCCTAGCGGGAGAGCCGGGGAGCTGTTTTTT. This gives the protein CASSTPSGRAGELFF. The full variable domain, with the rest looked up from reference TRBV28 and TRBJ2-2, is DVKVTQSSRYLVKRTGEKVFLECVQDMDHENMFWYRQDPGLGLRLIYFSYDVKMKEKGDIPEGYSVSREKKERFSLILESASTNQTSMYLCASSTPSGRAGELFFGEGSRLTVL.

V gene TRBV27 combines with J gene TRBJ2-1; 8 bases match TRBD1. Per germline, CDR1 MNHEY and CDR2 SMNVEV (reference sequence). The CDR3 has 13 residues. Losses at the gene ends were 6 bases for V and 7 bases for J; bases not matched to a gene: 5. In nucleotides, the CDR3 is TGTGCCAGCAGAAGGACAGGGTCGAATGAGCAGTTCTTC. It translates to CASRRTGSNEQFF.

The chain uses TRBV29-1 and TRBJ2-1; 9 bases map to TRBD2. CDR1 and CDR2 (germline): SQVTM, ANQGSEA. The CDR3 consists of 16 residues. The V and J ends lost 7 bases and 1 base, in that order; junction bases with no gene match: 11. CDR3 in DNA: TGCAGCGGGACTAGCTCCGCGGGAGGGTCCTACAATGAGCAGTTCTTC. Its protein is CSGTSSAGGSYNEQFF.

The V call is TRBV19, the J call TRBJ2-7, with 8 positions matching TRBD1. The CDR3 loop spans 16 amino acids. From germline, CDR1 is LNHDA and CDR2 SQIVND (reference sequence). V was pared by 3 bases and J by 1 base, with 8 bases of the junction left unmatched. The CDR3 is CASSILQGAQSYEQYF. The CDR3 coding sequence is TGTGCCAGTAGTATTTTGCAGGGGGCACAATCCTACGAGCAGTACTTC.

The rearrangement links TRBV7-3 to TRBJ1-2, with 8 positions matching TRBD1. Germline values: CDR1 SGHTA, CDR2 FQGTGA. Losses at the gene ends were 4 bases for V and 0 bases for J; bases not matched to a gene: 13. The CDR3 has 18 residues. The CDR3 spells CASSSIPGQVGANYGYTF. CDR3 coding DNA: TGTGCCAGCAGCTCCATTCCGGGACAGGTGGGAGCTAACTATGGCTACACCTTC.

J is TRBJ1-6 and V is TRBV28; D may be TRBD1 (6 bases). Germline CDR1 is MDHEN and CDR2 is SYDVKM. Between the trimmed V and J ends, which lost 2 bases and 6 bases, there was a span of 17 bases. This CDR3 contains 17 residues. The CDR3 nucleotides read TGTGCCAGCAGTTTACGAGCGGGGGGCGCTGGTAATTCACCCCTCCACTTT. Amino acids: CASSLRAGGAGNSPLHF.

This clone was seen a handful of times. The V call is TRBV11-3, the J call TRBJ2-5; 8 positions agree with TRBD1. The CDR3 is 15 residues long. V shed 6 bases and J 5 bases; nucleotides not matched to a gene: 11. Per germline, CDR1 SGHNT and CDR2 YENEEA. The CDR3 here is CASSQGQVAWETQYF. The CDR3 DNA reads as TGTGCCAGCAGTCAGGGACAGGTGGCTTGGGAGACCCAGTACTTC.

The table lists this clone with a count of one. The V gene is TRBV19, the J gene TRBJ2-1; 9 bases map to TRBD2. V was clipped by 4 bases and J by 0 bases; unmatched bases: 1. CDR3 length equals 15 residues. Per germline, CDR1 LNHDA and CDR2 SQIVND (reference sequence). DNA for the CDR3: TGTGCCAGTAGTACTAGCGGGAACTCCTACAATGAGCAGTTCTTC. It codes for CASSTSGNSYNEQFF.

This clone came up a few times. This chain joins TRBV14 and TRBJ2-7, with 16 bases aligning to TRBD2. Per the germline V gene, CDR1 is SGHDN and CDR2 is FVKESK. CDR3 length: 15 residues. V shed 5 bases, J shed 2 bases, and the junction held 0 bases outside the gene matches. CDR3 sequence: CASSGTSGRAYEQYF. The CDR3 coding sequence is TGTGCCAGCAGCGGGACTAGCGGGAGGGCCTACGAGCAGTACTTC.

The rearrangement uses TRBV18 and TRBJ2-1, with 9 nucleotides matching TRBD2. The V segment lost 5 bases and the J segment 0 bases; nucleotides outside the gene matches: 5. In germline, CDR1 is KGHSH, CDR2 LQKENI. This CDR3 has 16 amino acids. The CDR3 here is CASSNSGSFSYNEQFF. In nucleotides, the CDR3 is TGTGCCAGCTCAAATAGCGGGAGCTTCTCCTACAATGAGCAGTTCTTC.

The chain joins TRBV5-6 to TRBJ2-2; D unresolved. Trimming took 5 bases from V and 3 from J, leaving 11 bases between them. The CDR3 extends over 14 amino acids. Germline V gene sequence: CDR1 SGHDT, CDR2 YYEEEE. The CDR3 DNA is TGTGCCAGCAGGGTATCATGGCACACCGGGGAGCTGTTTTTT. This translates into CASRVSWHTGELFF.

The V and J genes are TRBV5-1 and TRBJ1-1; D may be TRBD1 (5 bases). The CDR3 has 15 amino acids. Trimming took off 1 base at V and 3 bases at J, with 13 bases between the two ends. CDR1 and CDR2 from the germline V gene are SGHRS and YFSETQ. The chain's CDR3 is CASSLIGWGDTEAFF. In DNA form, the CDR3 reads TGCGCCAGCAGCTTGATTGGTTGGGGGGACACTGAAGCTTTCTTT. Full variable domain (outside the CDR3, taken from reference TRBV5-1 and TRBJ1-1): KAGVTQTPRYLIKTRGQQVTLSCSPISGHRSVSWYQQTPGQGLQFLFEYFSETQRNKGNFPGRFSGRQFSNSRSEMNVSTLELGDSALYLCASSLIGWGDTEAFFGQGTRLTVV.

This clone came up a few times. The chain is built from TRBV5-1 and TRBJ1-5; possible D gene TRBD1, 5 bases. The germline gives CDR1 SGHRS, CDR2 YFSETQ. V was cut by 7 bases and J by 1 base, with 21 bases left in between. This CDR3 has 17 residues. The CDR3 DNA reads as TGCGCCAGCTCGCCAGGGTTTTGGTCAGGGAGCAATCAGCCCCAGCATTTT. Translating gives CASSPGFWSGSNQPQHF. Full variable domain (rest looked up from reference TRBV5-1 and TRBJ1-5): KAGVTQTPRYLIKTRGQQVTLSCSPISGHRSVSWYQQTPGQGLQFLFEYFSETQRNKGNFPGRFSGRQFSNSRSEMNVSTLELGDSALYLCASSPGFWSGSNQPQHFGDGTRLSIL.